This T cell receptor (beta chain) was captured by sequencing in a study of blood T cell repertoires in COVID-19. Study in general: Acute and convalescent COVID-19 samples came from the United States, Italy and Spain. In each case, the material was cDNA or gDNA derived from T cells, B-cell-depleted T cells, or PBMCs.

The germline V gene encodes CDR1 MGHRA and CDR2 YSYEKL. Between the trimmed V and J ends, which lost 1 base and 2 bases, there was a span of 14 bases. This CDR3 comprises 16 residues. Assay used: immunoSEQ multiplex PCR; TCRdb lists only in-frame clones, some missing. This table holds about 140,000 clones, approximately 78% found once. The gene calls are TRBV4-1 and TRBJ1-2; maybe TRBD1 (6 bases). The source is a woman older than 75 with acute or convalescent COVID-19. The sample comprised peripheral blood. This CDR3 is CASSQVAGASNYGYTF. In nucleotides, the CDR3 is TGCGCCAGCAGCCAAGTAGCAGGGGCTTCGAACTATGGCTACACCTTC.